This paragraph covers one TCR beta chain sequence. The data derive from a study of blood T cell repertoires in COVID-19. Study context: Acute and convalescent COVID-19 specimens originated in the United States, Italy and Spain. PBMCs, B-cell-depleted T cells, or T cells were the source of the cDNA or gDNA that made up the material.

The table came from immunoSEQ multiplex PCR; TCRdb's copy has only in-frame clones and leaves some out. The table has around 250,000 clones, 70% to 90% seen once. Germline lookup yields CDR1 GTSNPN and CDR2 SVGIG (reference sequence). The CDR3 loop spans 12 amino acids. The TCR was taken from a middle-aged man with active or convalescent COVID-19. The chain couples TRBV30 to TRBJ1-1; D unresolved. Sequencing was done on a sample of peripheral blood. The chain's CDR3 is CAFTQVLTEAFF. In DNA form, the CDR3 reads TGTGCTTTTACTCAGGTCCTCACTGAAGCTTTCTTT. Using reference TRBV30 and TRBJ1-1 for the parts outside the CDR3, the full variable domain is SQTIHQWPATLVQPVGSPLSLECTVEGTSNPNLYWYRQAAGRGLQLLFYSVGIGQISSEVPQNLSASRPQDRQFILSSKKLLLSDSGFYLCAFTQVLTEAFFGQGTRLTVV.